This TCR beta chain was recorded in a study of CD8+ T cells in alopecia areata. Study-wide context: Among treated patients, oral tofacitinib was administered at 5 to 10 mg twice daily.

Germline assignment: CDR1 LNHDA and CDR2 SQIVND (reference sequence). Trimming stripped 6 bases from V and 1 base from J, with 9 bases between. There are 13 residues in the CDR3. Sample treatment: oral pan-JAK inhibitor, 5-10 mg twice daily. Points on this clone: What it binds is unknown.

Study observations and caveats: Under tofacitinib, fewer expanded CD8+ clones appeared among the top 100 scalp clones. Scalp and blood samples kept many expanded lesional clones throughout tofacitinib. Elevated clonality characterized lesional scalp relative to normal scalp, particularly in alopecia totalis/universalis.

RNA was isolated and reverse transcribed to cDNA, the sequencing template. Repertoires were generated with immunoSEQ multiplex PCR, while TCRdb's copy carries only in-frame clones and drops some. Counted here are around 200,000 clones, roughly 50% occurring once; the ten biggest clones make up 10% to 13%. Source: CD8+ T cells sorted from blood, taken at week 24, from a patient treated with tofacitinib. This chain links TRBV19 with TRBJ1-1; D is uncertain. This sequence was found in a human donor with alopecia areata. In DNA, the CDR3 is TGTGCCAGTAGGCAGCGATCGAACACTGAAGCTTTCTTT. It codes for CASRQRSNTEAFF. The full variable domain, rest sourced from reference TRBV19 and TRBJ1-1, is DGGITQSPKYLFRKEGQNVTLSCEQNLNHDAMYWYRQDPGQGLRLIYYSQIVNDFQKGDIAEGYSVSREKKESFPLTVTSAQKNPTAFYLCASRQRSNTEAFFGQGTRLTVV.